The clone carrying this T cell receptor beta chain turned up a few times. The entry originates in a study of CD8+ T cells in alopecia areata. Following RNA extraction, reverse transcription yielded cDNA that acted as the sequencing template. The repertoire was sequenced with immunoSEQ multiplex PCR; TCRdb's copy has only in-frame clones and lacks some. The table shows about 98,000 clones, with about 45% occurring only once. This CDR3 contains 14 residues. Trimming pared 3 bases from V and 6 bases from J, leaving 14 bases between. The germline V gene encodes CDR1 KGHSH and CDR2 LQKENI. This receptor was identified in a human donor with alopecia areata. The chain couples TRBV18 to TRBJ1-2; D is unclear. Material for sequencing was CD4+ T cells sorted from blood. CDR3 sequence (DNA): TGTGCCAGCTCACCTGGGTCATTGCAACATGGCTACACCTTC. Its protein product is CASSPGSLQHGYTF. The complete variable domain, with remaining parts taken from reference TRBV18 and TRBJ1-2, reads NAGVMQNPRHLVRRRGQEARLRCSPMKGHSHVYWYRQLPEEGLKFMVYLQKENIIDESGMPKERFSAEFPKEGPSILRIQQVVRGDSAAYFCASSPGSLQHGYTFGSGTRLTVV.